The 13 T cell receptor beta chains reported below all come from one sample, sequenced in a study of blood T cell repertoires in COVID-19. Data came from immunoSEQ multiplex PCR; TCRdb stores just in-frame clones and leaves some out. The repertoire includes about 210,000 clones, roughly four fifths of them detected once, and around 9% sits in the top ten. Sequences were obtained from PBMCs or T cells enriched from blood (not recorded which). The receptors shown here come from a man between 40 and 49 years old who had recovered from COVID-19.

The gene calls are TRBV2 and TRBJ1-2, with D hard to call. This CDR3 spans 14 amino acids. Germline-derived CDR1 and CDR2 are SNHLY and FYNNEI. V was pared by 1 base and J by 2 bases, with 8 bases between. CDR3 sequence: CASSEEAGNYGYTF. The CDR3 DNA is TGTGCCAGCAGTGAAGAAGCGGGAAACTATGGCTACACCTTC.

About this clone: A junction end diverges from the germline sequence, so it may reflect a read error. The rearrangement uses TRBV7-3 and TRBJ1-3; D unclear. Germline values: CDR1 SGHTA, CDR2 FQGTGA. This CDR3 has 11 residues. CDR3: CASSPIISEDF. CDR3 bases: TGTGCCAGCAGCCCAATAATTAGTGAGGATTTT.

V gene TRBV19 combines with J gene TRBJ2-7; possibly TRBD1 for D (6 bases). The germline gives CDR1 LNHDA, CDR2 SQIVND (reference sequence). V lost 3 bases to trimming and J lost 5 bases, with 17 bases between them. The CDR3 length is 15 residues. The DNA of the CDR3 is TGTGCCAGTAGTATTGGGACAAACCGGAGGAACGAGCAGTACTTC. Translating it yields CASSIGTNRRNEQYF.

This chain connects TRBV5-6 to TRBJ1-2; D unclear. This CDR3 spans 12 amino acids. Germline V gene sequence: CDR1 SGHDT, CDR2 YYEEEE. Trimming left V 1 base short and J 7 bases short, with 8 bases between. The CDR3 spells CASSLLRGGYTF. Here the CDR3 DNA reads TGTGCCAGCAGCTTGTTACGGGGTGGCTACACCTTC.

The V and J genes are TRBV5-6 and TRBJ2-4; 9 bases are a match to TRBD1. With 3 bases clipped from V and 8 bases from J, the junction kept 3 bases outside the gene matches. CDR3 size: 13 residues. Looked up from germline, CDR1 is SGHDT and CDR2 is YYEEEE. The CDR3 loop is CASSYGQGYIQYF. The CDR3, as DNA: TGTGCCAGCAGCTACGGACAGGGGTACATTCAGTACTTC.

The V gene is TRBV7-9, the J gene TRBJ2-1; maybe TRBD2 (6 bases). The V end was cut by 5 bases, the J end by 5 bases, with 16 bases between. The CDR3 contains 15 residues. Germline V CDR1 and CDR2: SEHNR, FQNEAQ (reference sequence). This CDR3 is CASSEGLSPNNEQFF. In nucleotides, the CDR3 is TGTGCCAGCAGCGAGGGACTTTCGCCCAACAATGAGCAGTTCTTC.

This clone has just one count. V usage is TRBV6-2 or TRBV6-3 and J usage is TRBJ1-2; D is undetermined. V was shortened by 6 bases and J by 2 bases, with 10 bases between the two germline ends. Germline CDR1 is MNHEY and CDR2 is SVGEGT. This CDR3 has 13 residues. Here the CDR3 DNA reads TGTGCCAGCAGCAAACAGCAGAACTATGGCTACACCTTC. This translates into CASSKQQNYGYTF.

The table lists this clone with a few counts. The chain's CDR3 is CASSISRQRPGELFF. The CDR3 DNA follows: TGTGCCAGTAGTATTAGTCGACAGAGGCCCGGGGAGCTGTTTTTT. The gene calls are TRBV19 and TRBJ2-2; D is possibly TRBD1 (5 bases). Trimming cost V 3 bases and J 6 bases, with 14 bases left between them. Germline V gene sequence: CDR1 LNHDA, CDR2 SQIVND (reference sequence). The CDR3 runs to 15 residues. Filled out from reference TRBV19 and TRBJ2-2, the complete variable domain reads DGGITQSPKYLFRKEGQNVTLSCEQNLNHDAMYWYRQDPGQGLRLIYYSQIVNDFQKGDIAEGYSVSREKKESFPLTVTSAQKNPTAFYLCASSISRQRPGELFFGEGSRLTVL.

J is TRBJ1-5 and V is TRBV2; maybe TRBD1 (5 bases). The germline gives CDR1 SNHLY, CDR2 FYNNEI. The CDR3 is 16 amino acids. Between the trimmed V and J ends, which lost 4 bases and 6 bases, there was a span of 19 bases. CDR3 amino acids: CASSAAGGARAQPQHF. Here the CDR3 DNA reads TGTGCCAGCAGTGCGGCGGGCGGGGCCCGAGCTCAGCCCCAGCATTTT.

CDR3 nucleotides: TGTGCCAGCAGAACCGACAGAACTGGAAACACCATATATTTT. This codes for CASRTDRTGNTIYF. The gene calls are TRBV6-5 and TRBJ1-3, with a weak D call TRBD1 (5 bases). The CDR3 is 14 residues long. Trimming shortened V by 6 bases and J by 2 bases, and 11 bases separated the two germline ends. Germline assignment: CDR1 MNHEY and CDR2 SVGAGI.

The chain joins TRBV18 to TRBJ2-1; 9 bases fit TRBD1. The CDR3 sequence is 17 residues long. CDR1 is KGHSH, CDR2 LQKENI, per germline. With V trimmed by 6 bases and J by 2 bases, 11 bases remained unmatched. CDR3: CASSRSYRDRAYNEQFF. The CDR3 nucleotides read TGTGCCAGCTCCAGGTCGTACAGGGACAGGGCCTACAATGAGCAGTTCTTC. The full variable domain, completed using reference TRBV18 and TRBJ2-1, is NAGVMQNPRHLVRRRGQEARLRCSPMKGHSHVYWYRQLPEEGLKFMVYLQKENIIDESGMPKERFSAEFPKEGPSILRIQQVVRGDSAAYFCASSRSYRDRAYNEQFFGPGTRLTVL.

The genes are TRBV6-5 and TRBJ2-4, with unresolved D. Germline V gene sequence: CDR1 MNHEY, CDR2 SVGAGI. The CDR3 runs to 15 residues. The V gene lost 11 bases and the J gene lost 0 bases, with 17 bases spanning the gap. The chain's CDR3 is CACGPVLLAKNIQYF. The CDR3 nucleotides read TGTGCCTGCGGCCCTGTCCTACTAGCCAAAAACATTCAGTACTTC.

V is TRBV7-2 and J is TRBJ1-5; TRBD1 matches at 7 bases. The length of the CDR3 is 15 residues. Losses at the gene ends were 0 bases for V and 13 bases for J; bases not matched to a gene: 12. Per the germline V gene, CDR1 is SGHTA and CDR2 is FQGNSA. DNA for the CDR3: TGTGCCAGCAGCTTAGCGGTCATGAGAGGGGGCGCGCAGCATTTT. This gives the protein CASSLAVMRGGAQHF. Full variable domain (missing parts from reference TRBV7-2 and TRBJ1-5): GAGVSQSPSNKVTEKGKDVELRCDPISGHTALYWYRQSLGQGLEFLIYFQGNSAPDKSGLPSDRFSAERTGGSVSTLTIQRTQQEDSAVYLCASSLAVMRGGAQHFGDGTRLSIL.